The present T cell receptor beta chain was sequenced within a study of beta chain features in type 1 diabetes. Sequenced material consisted of expressed TCRB transcripts (all of the isolated RNA was reverse transcribed). Using immunoSEQ multiplex PCR, the repertoire was profiled, and TCRdb retains in-frame clones only, with some absent. The data show roughly 300,000 clones, 14% seen once. This clone was picked up a small number of times. Its antigen remains unidentified. The V gene end was trimmed by 7 bases and the J gene end by 8 bases; junction bases not matched to a gene: 13. Germline V lookup: CDR1 SGHRS, CDR2 YFSETQ. The CDR3 contains 15 residues. General study points: Shorter TCRB CDR3s, moderately but significantly so, were found in Type 1 diabetes patients in all four CD4+ subsets. High-TCR-expressing cells could be over-represented by cDNA sequencing. In these data, an HLA type influence on TCRB rearrangement remained unresolved.

J is TRBJ2-1 and V is TRBV5-1; 9 bases line up with TRBD2. Material for sequencing was naive CD4+ T cells from blood. This receptor was taken from a man younger than 45 with type 1 diabetes. The CDR3 is CASSGAGGPWYEQFF. DNA of the CDR3: TGCGCCAGCTCAGGGGCGGGAGGGCCCTGGTATGAGCAGTTCTTC.